This TCR beta chain is drawn from a study of blood T cell repertoires in COVID-19. V was clipped by 5 bases and J by 2 bases; unmatched bases: 12. The length of the CDR3 is 17 residues. The germline V gene encodes CDR1 MNHEY and CDR2 SVGEGT. The assay was immunoSEQ multiplex PCR, and TCRdb's table has in-frame clones only and misses some. Seen here are approximately 190,000 clones, around 83% observed once, and the top ten hold approximately 3%. The receptor was isolated from a woman aged 25 to 39 who had been exposed to COVID-19. J is TRBJ2-3 and V is TRBV6-2 or TRBV6-3, with TRBD2 matching over 8 bases. The sequenced sample consisted of PBMCs or T cells enriched from blood (not recorded which). CDR3 residues: CASSDKSGGVNTDTQYF. The CDR3 coding sequence is TGTGCCAGCAGTGACAAATCGGGGGGGGTCAACACAGATACGCAGTATTTT.